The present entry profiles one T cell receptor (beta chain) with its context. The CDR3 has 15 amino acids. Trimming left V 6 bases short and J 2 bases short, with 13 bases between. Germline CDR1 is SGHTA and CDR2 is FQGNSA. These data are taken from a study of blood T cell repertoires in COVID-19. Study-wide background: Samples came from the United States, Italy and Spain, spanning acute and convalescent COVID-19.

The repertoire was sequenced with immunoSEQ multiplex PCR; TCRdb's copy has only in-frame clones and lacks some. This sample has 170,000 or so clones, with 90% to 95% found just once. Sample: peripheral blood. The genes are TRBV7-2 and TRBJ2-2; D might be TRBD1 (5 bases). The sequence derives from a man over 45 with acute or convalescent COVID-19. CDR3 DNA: TGTGCCAGCAGTTATAATCAGGGAAACACCGGGGAGCTGTTTTTT. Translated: CASSYNQGNTGELFF.